Listed below are T cell receptor beta chains from one sample, sequenced in a study of blood T cell repertoires in COVID-19. The repertoire was sequenced with immunoSEQ multiplex PCR; TCRdb's copy has only in-frame clones and lacks some. The table has 150,000 to 190,000 clones, under 85% seen once. Source material: peripheral blood. The receptors were gathered from a woman older than 75 with acute or convalescent COVID-19. The CDR3 runs from the conserved cysteine through the conserved F or W. The D gene is left open where the match is weak. The size of a clone is reported for some rows only, either as once, few or many, or as a class for expanded clones.

d_call: .
cdr3_length: 15
v_call: TRBV27
clone_size: .
j_call: TRBJ1-6
cdr3_nt: TGTGCCAGCAGTCTAGGGGGGGGCTATAATTCACCCCTCCACTTT
cdr3_aa: CASSLGGGYNSPLHF

d_call: .
cdr3_length: 13
v_call: TRBV9
clone_size: .
j_call: TRBJ2-1
cdr3_nt: TGTGCCAGCAGCGCACGTACCCATAGCGAGCAGTTCTTC
cdr3_aa: CASSARTHSEQFF

d_call: TRBD1
cdr3_length: 13
v_call: TRBV9
clone_size: few
j_call: TRBJ2-3
cdr3_nt: TGTGCCAGCAGCGTTGGGGACAGAGATACGCAGTATTTT
cdr3_aa: CASSVGDRDTQYF

d_call: TRBD2
cdr3_length: 18
v_call: TRBV23-1
clone_size: .
j_call: TRBJ2-2
cdr3_nt: TGCGCCAGCAGTCCCCCTCGCTCCACTAGCGGGAGTTCTGGGGAGCTGTTTTTT
cdr3_aa: CASSPPRSTSGSSGELFF

d_call: TRBD2
cdr3_length: 17
v_call: TRBV6-7
clone_size: .
j_call: TRBJ2-3
cdr3_nt: TGTGCCAGCCCAGCCCCCGAAACGGGGGGGAGCACAGATACGCAGTATTTT
cdr3_aa: CASPAPETGGSTDTQYF

d_call: TRBD1
cdr3_length: 12
v_call: TRBV11-3
clone_size: .
j_call: TRBJ1-1
cdr3_nt: TGTGCCAGCAGCTTAGCCGGGACAGAATCTTTCTTT
cdr3_aa: CASSLAGTESFF

d_call: TRBD1
cdr3_length: 17
v_call: TRBV27
clone_size: .
j_call: TRBJ2-6
cdr3_nt: TGTGCCAGCAGTTTCGGACAGGGTCGGGCTGGGGCCAACGTCCTGACTTTC
cdr3_aa: CASSFGQGRAGANVLTF

d_call: .
cdr3_length: 13
v_call: TRBV2
clone_size: .
j_call: TRBJ2-2
cdr3_nt: TGTGCCAGCAGTGAAGTAGTTGCCGGGGAGCTGTTTTTT
cdr3_aa: CASSEVVAGELFF

d_call: .
cdr3_length: 12
v_call: TRBV7-2
clone_size: .
j_call: TRBJ2-4
cdr3_nt: TGTGCCAGCAGCTTTGGATTTGGACATCAGTACTTC
cdr3_aa: CASSFGFGHQYF

d_call: TRBD1
cdr3_length: 15
v_call: TRBV6-5
clone_size: .
j_call: TRBJ2-1
cdr3_nt: TGTGCCAGCAGTCCCGGACAGGGGTTGCGAAGTGAGCAGTTCTTC
cdr3_aa: CASSPGQGLRSEQFF

d_call: TRBD1
cdr3_length: 13
v_call: TRBV12-3/TRBV12-4
clone_size: .
j_call: TRBJ2-7
cdr3_nt: TGTGCCAGCAGTAGGGACAGCACCTACGAGCAGTACTTC
cdr3_aa: CASSRDSTYEQYF

d_call: .
cdr3_length: 13
v_call: TRBV6-5
clone_size: .
j_call: TRBJ1-1
cdr3_nt: TGTGCCAGCAGTCTCAACGGAGGCACTGAAGCTTTCTTT
cdr3_aa: CASSLNGGTEAFF

d_call: .
cdr3_length: 13
v_call: TRBV5-6
clone_size: .
j_call: TRBJ1-4
cdr3_nt: TGTGCCAGCAGCTTGGACAGATTTGGAAAACTGTTTTTT
cdr3_aa: CASSLDRFGKLFF

d_call: .
cdr3_length: 13
v_call: TRBV5-5
clone_size: .
j_call: TRBJ2-7
cdr3_nt: .
cdr3_aa: CASSDWGTGIGYF

d_call: TRBD1
cdr3_length: 13
v_call: TRBV7-9
clone_size: .
j_call: TRBJ1-2
cdr3_nt: TGTGCCAGCAGCTCCGGACAGGGGAATGGCTACACCTTC
cdr3_aa: CASSSGQGNGYTF

d_call: TRBD2
cdr3_length: 15
v_call: TRBV7-8
clone_size: .
j_call: TRBJ2-7
cdr3_nt: TGTGCCAGCAGCTTGAAGCGGGAGGGCCACTACGAGCAGTACTTC
cdr3_aa: CASSLKREGHYEQYF

d_call: TRBD1
cdr3_length: 15
v_call: TRBV9
clone_size: .
j_call: TRBJ1-2
cdr3_nt: TGTGCCAGCAGCGTAGAGATAGGGGGCAGGTATGGCTACACCTTC
cdr3_aa: CASSVEIGGRYGYTF

d_call: TRBD1
cdr3_length: 15
v_call: TRBV19
clone_size: few
j_call: TRBJ1-1
cdr3_nt: TGTGCCAGTACCATGACAGGGGCGGTGAACACTGAAGCTTTCTTT
cdr3_aa: CASTMTGAVNTEAFF

d_call: TRBD1
cdr3_length: 15
v_call: TRBV7-2
clone_size: .
j_call: TRBJ1-1
cdr3_nt: TGTGCCAGCAGCACGGGACAGGGATTGGGGTGGTACGCTTTCTTT
cdr3_aa: CASSTGQGLGWYAFF

d_call: .
cdr3_length: 13
v_call: TRBV19
clone_size: .
j_call: TRBJ2-7
cdr3_nt: TGTGCCAGTAGCGGGGATACTAACTACGAGCAGTACTTC
cdr3_aa: CASSGDTNYEQYF

d_call: .
cdr3_length: 16
v_call: TRBV6-5
clone_size: .
j_call: TRBJ1-5
cdr3_nt: TGTGCCAGCAGTTACTCGAGGCAGGGTTGGAATCAGCCCCAGCATTTT
cdr3_aa: CASSYSRQGWNQPQHF

d_call: .
cdr3_length: 16
v_call: TRBV30
clone_size: .
j_call: TRBJ1-1
cdr3_nt: TGTGCCTGGAGTTATGGGAGGGTAGTAATGAACACTGAAGCTTTCTTT
cdr3_aa: CAWSYGRVVMNTEAFF

d_call: TRBD2
cdr3_length: 18
v_call: TRBV7-8
clone_size: .
j_call: TRBJ2-2
cdr3_nt: TGTGCCAGCAGCTTAGGGGCGGGAGGGCCAATTTCGACCGGGGAGCTGTTTTTT
cdr3_aa: CASSLGAGGPISTGELFF

d_call: .
cdr3_length: 19
v_call: TRBV5-4
clone_size: .
j_call: TRBJ2-5
cdr3_nt: TGTGCCAGCAGCTTGCTCGCGGGGGACCTCTGGGACAATAAAGAGACCCAGTACTTC
cdr3_aa: CASSLLAGDLWDNKETQYF

d_call: .
cdr3_length: 16
v_call: TRBV6-2/TRBV6-3
clone_size: few
j_call: TRBJ2-7
cdr3_nt: TGTGCCAGCAGTCGAGAACAGGGTTACGAAAGCTACGAGCAGTACTTC
cdr3_aa: CASSREQGYESYEQYF

d_call: .
cdr3_length: 13
v_call: TRBV30
clone_size: .
j_call: TRBJ2-1
cdr3_nt: TGTGCCTGGAGTGGGTCCGCGGGGAAGGAGCAGTTCTTC
cdr3_aa: CAWSGSAGKEQFF

d_call: .
cdr3_length: 12
v_call: TRBV11-3
clone_size: .
j_call: TRBJ1-6
cdr3_nt: TGTGCCAGCAGCAGGGGTAATTCACCCCTCCACTTT
cdr3_aa: CASSRGNSPLHF

d_call: TRBD1
cdr3_length: 15
v_call: TRBV6-5
clone_size: .
j_call: TRBJ2-7
cdr3_nt: TGTGCCAGCAGTCTCAAGGGACAGGGGGCCTACGAGCAGTACTTC
cdr3_aa: CASSLKGQGAYEQYF

d_call: TRBD1
cdr3_length: 14
v_call: TRBV28
clone_size: .
j_call: TRBJ1-4
cdr3_nt: TGTGCCAGCAGTACAGGGGGCGTGGGCGAAAAACTGTTTTTT
cdr3_aa: CASSTGGVGEKLFF

d_call: .
cdr3_length: 13
v_call: TRBV11-3
clone_size: few
j_call: TRBJ1-6
cdr3_nt: TGTGCCAGCAGCTTAGAGGACAATTCGCCCCTCCACTTT
cdr3_aa: CASSLEDNSPLHF

d_call: .
cdr3_length: 13
v_call: TRBV11-2
clone_size: .
j_call: TRBJ1-1
cdr3_nt: TGTGCCAGCAGTCTGAGAGAGAACACTGAAGCTTTCTTT
cdr3_aa: CASSLRENTEAFF

d_call: .
cdr3_length: 14
v_call: TRBV7-2
clone_size: .
j_call: TRBJ2-3
cdr3_nt: TGTGCCAGCACCGTACGGTCGGGCACAGATACGCAGTATTTT
cdr3_aa: CASTVRSGTDTQYF

d_call: TRBD1
cdr3_length: 14
v_call: TRBV6-1
clone_size: .
j_call: TRBJ1-3
cdr3_nt: TGTGCCAGCAGTGACAGGGGGCGTGGAAACACCATATATTTT
cdr3_aa: CASSDRGRGNTIYF